The rows below give T cell receptor beta chains drawn from one sample of a study of T-cell reconstitution after alpha-beta-depleted transplantation in children. TCRdb called the PCR reads again in MiXCR, with one record for every CDR3 protein. The profile shows 600,000 to 700,000 distinct CDR3 sequences, roughly 15% of them singletons. This specimen was PBMCs from the stem cell graft donor, taken from the stem cell graft. These receptors were collected from a human donor who donated a stem cell graft to a child with acute myeloid leukemia. Both conserved end residues are part of each CDR3. The order of the fields is J gene, V gene, D gene, clone size, CDR3 protein, CDR3 DNA. A D gene is named only where the DNA matches it firmly. A row's size may be missing; if present it is once, few, many or a size class.

j_call: TRBJ2-2; v_call: TRBV7-3; d_call: -; clone_size: few; cdr3_aa: CASSLEQPGRTGELFF; cdr3_nt: TGTGCCAGCAGCTTAGAACAACCGGGGAGGACCGGGGAGCTGTTTTTT
j_call: TRBJ2-3; v_call: TRBV29-1; d_call: TRBD1; clone_size: many; cdr3_aa: CSVDEGQGAGDTQYF; cdr3_nt: TGCAGCGTAGATGAGGGACAGGGGGCAGGAGATACGCAGTATTTT
j_call: TRBJ1-1; v_call: TRBV12-5; d_call: -; clone_size: few; cdr3_aa: CASGFTKENTGPMNTEAFF; cdr3_nt: TGTGCTAGTGGTTTTACCAAAGAAAATACAGGGCCCATGAACACTGAAGCTTTCTTT
j_call: TRBJ2-1; v_call: TRBV7-2; d_call: TRBD1; clone_size: few; cdr3_aa: CASSPWDRGGNEQFF; cdr3_nt: TGTGCCAGCAGCCCTTGGGACAGGGGAGGCAATGAGCAGTTCTTC
j_call: TRBJ1-5; v_call: TRBV27; d_call: -; clone_size: many; cdr3_aa: CASSFTDRGQPQHF; cdr3_nt: TGTGCCAGCAGTTTCACCGACAGAGGCCAGCCCCAGCATTTT
j_call: TRBJ2-7; v_call: TRBV6-1; d_call: -; clone_size: many; cdr3_aa: CASSEFVGYEQYF; cdr3_nt: TGTGCCAGCAGTGAGTTTGTGGGTTACGAGCAGTACTTC
j_call: TRBJ1-2; v_call: TRBV5-5; d_call: -; clone_size: -; cdr3_aa: CASSLGGLGGTYGYTF; cdr3_nt: TGTGCCAGCAGCTTGGGAGGTTTAGGGGGAACCTATGGCTACACCTTC
j_call: TRBJ2-7; v_call: TRBV7-9; d_call: TRBD1; clone_size: -; cdr3_aa: CASSLALGHTGDYEQYF; cdr3_nt: TGTGCCAGCAGCTTAGCGCTCGGACATACAGGGGACTACGAGCAGTACTTC
j_call: TRBJ2-3; v_call: TRBV7-8; d_call: -; clone_size: -; cdr3_aa: CASSSAAGAPSTDTQYF; cdr3_nt: TGTGCCAGCAGCTCCGCTGCAGGGGCCCCAAGCACAGATACGCAGTATTTT
j_call: TRBJ1-2; v_call: TRBV4-2; d_call: TRBD1; clone_size: few; cdr3_aa: CASSPGQGIQGYTF; cdr3_nt: TGTGCCAGCAGCCCTGGACAGGGAATACAAGGCTACACCTTC
j_call: TRBJ2-1; v_call: TRBV20-1; d_call: TRBD1; clone_size: many; cdr3_aa: CSASEGARVNEQFF; cdr3_nt: TGCAGTGCTAGTGAGGGGGCCCGTGTGAATGAGCAGTTCTTC
j_call: TRBJ1-5; v_call: TRBV10-3; d_call: -; clone_size: many; cdr3_aa: CAISVGANNQPQHF; cdr3_nt: TGTGCCATCAGTGTAGGGGCGAATAATCAGCCCCAGCATTTT
j_call: TRBJ1-1; v_call: TRBV13; d_call: -; clone_size: many; cdr3_aa: CASSLYGAYLNTEAFF; cdr3_nt: TGTGCCAGCAGCTTATACGGTGCGTATCTGAACACTGAAGCTTTCTTT
j_call: TRBJ2-2; v_call: TRBV25-1; d_call: TRBD2; clone_size: many; cdr3_aa: CASSDRAGERTGELFF; cdr3_nt: TGTGCCAGCAGTGACAGGGCGGGGGAGCGCACCGGGGAGCTGTTTTTT
j_call: TRBJ1-4; v_call: TRBV5-1; d_call: -; clone_size: -; cdr3_aa: CASSRGAATNEKLFF; cdr3_nt: TGCGCCAGCAGTCGCGGAGCTGCAACTAATGAAAAACTGTTTTTT
j_call: TRBJ2-2; v_call: TRBV4-2; d_call: -; clone_size: -; cdr3_aa: CASSQDLGRHTGELFF; cdr3_nt: TGTGCCAGCAGCCAAGATCTTGGGCGACACACCGGGGAGCTGTTTTTT
j_call: TRBJ2-1; v_call: TRBV5-6; d_call: -; clone_size: many; cdr3_aa: CASSRLHEQFF; cdr3_nt: TGTGCCAGCAGTCGTTTGCATGAGCAGTTCTTC
j_call: TRBJ2-2; v_call: TRBV5-1; d_call: -; clone_size: few; cdr3_aa: CASSLASTNTGELFF; cdr3_nt: TGCGCCAGCAGCTTGGCGTCTACGAACACCGGGGAGCTGTTTTTT
j_call: TRBJ2-3; v_call: TRBV20-1; d_call: -; clone_size: many; cdr3_aa: CSAKLRTADTQYF; cdr3_nt: TGCAGTGCTAAACTTAGGACCGCGGATACGCAGTATTTT
j_call: TRBJ2-5; v_call: TRBV20-1; d_call: TRBD1; clone_size: few; cdr3_aa: CSASRDRVETQYF; cdr3_nt: TGCAGTGCTAGCCGGGACAGGGTTGAGACCCAGTACTTC
j_call: TRBJ1-6; v_call: TRBV18; d_call: -; clone_size: few; cdr3_aa: CASSPSGSSYNSPLHF; cdr3_nt: TGTGCCAGCTCACCATCGGGGAGCTCCTATAATTCACCCCTCCACTTT
j_call: TRBJ1-1; v_call: TRBV5-6; d_call: -; clone_size: many; cdr3_aa: CASSLGWVAEAFF; cdr3_nt: TGTGCCAGCAGCCTGGGGTGGGTGGCTGAAGCTTTCTTT
j_call: TRBJ2-1; v_call: TRBV29-1; d_call: -; clone_size: many; cdr3_aa: CSVEIGEGIGNEQFF; cdr3_nt: TGCAGCGTTGAAATAGGCGAGGGGATCGGCAATGAGCAGTTCTTC
j_call: TRBJ2-1; v_call: TRBV7-9; d_call: TRBD2; clone_size: -; cdr3_aa: CASSSGAGGLYNEQFF; cdr3_nt: TGTGCCAGCAGCTCGGGGGCGGGGGGCCTGTACAATGAGCAGTTCTTC
j_call: TRBJ2-5; v_call: TRBV20-1; d_call: -; clone_size: many; cdr3_aa: CSASNSGPWMETQYF; cdr3_nt: TGCAGTGCCAGTAATTCGGGACCCTGGATGGAGACCCAGTACTTC
j_call: TRBJ2-2; v_call: TRBV6-1; d_call: TRBD1; clone_size: -; cdr3_aa: CASKPGQGLLDTGELFF; cdr3_nt: TGTGCCAGCAAGCCGGGACAGGGTCTTTTAGACACCGGGGAGCTGTTTTTT
j_call: TRBJ2-1; v_call: TRBV7-9; d_call: -; clone_size: many; cdr3_aa: CASSVGPPYNEQFF; cdr3_nt: TGTGCCAGCAGCGTGGGACCTCCCTACAATGAGCAGTTCTTC
j_call: TRBJ2-5; v_call: TRBV7-6; d_call: TRBD2; clone_size: -; cdr3_aa: CASSSGTKETQYF; cdr3_nt: TGTGCCAGCAGCTCCGGGACTAAAGAGACCCAGTACTTC
j_call: TRBJ2-3; v_call: TRBV13; d_call: -; clone_size: many; cdr3_aa: CASTVGASAQYF; cdr3_nt: TGTGCCAGCACCGTGGGGGCTAGTGCGCAGTATTTT
j_call: TRBJ2-2; v_call: TRBV5-1; d_call: -; clone_size: few; cdr3_aa: CASSLGTGRTAGELFF; cdr3_nt: TGCGCCAGCAGCTTGGGGACGGGCAGGACGGCCGGGGAGCTGTTTTTT
j_call: TRBJ1-1; v_call: TRBV9; d_call: -; clone_size: few; cdr3_aa: CASSAGGARGTEAFF; cdr3_nt: TGTGCCAGCAGCGCGGGGGGGGCGCGGGGCACTGAAGCTTTCTTT
j_call: TRBJ1-1; v_call: TRBV20-1; d_call: -; clone_size: many; cdr3_aa: CSALDTQNTEAFF; cdr3_nt: TGCAGTGCCCTAGACACACAGAACACTGAAGCTTTCTTT
j_call: TRBJ2-1; v_call: TRBV20-1; d_call: TRBD2; clone_size: few; cdr3_aa: CSARVEELTSGYYNEQFF; cdr3_nt: TGCAGTGCTAGAGTAGAAGAGTTGACTAGCGGGTACTACAATGAGCAGTTCTTC
j_call: TRBJ2-3; v_call: TRBV7-9; d_call: TRBD1; clone_size: -; cdr3_aa: CASSEPSGTGDGDTQYF; cdr3_nt: TGTGCCAGCAGCGAACCGTCCGGGACAGGGGATGGAGATACGCAGTATTTT
j_call: TRBJ2-7; v_call: TRBV4-3; d_call: -; clone_size: -; cdr3_aa: CASSQDLTGGYEQYF; cdr3_nt: TGCGCCAGCAGCCAAGATTTGACAGGCGGCTACGAGCAGTACTTC